The 19 T cell receptor beta chains listed next were all sequenced from one sample in a study of blood T cell repertoires in COVID-19. Sequencing used immunoSEQ multiplex PCR; TCRdb keeps in-frame clones, though not all of them. The data show roughly 700,000 clones, about 87% seen once. Sequenced material: peripheral blood. Receptor source: a woman under 30 with acute or convalescent COVID-19.

This chain links TRBV24-1 with TRBJ2-3; D uncertain. V shed 4 bases and J shed 2 bases, with 12 bases lying between them. In germline, CDR1 is KGHDR, CDR2 SFDVKD. The CDR3 contains 15 residues. CDR3 sequence: CATSEFDGDTDTQYF. For the CDR3, the DNA is TGTGCCACCAGTGAATTTGACGGAGACACAGATACGCAGTATTTT.

The chain is built from TRBV5-6 and TRBJ1-2; D unclear. Trimming stripped 4 bases from V and 4 bases from J, with 20 bases between. The CDR3 length is 16 residues. The germline V gene encodes CDR1 SGHDT and CDR2 YYEEEE. The CDR3 nucleotides read TGTGCCAGCAGCAGCTTTGGGTCTCGCGGTGGCTATGGCTACACCTTC. Protein product: CASSSFGSRGGYGYTF. The full variable domain, completed using reference TRBV5-6 and TRBJ1-2, is DAGVTQSPTHLIKTRGQQVTLRCSPKSGHDTVSWYQQALGQGPQFIFQYYEEEERQRGNFPDRFSGHQFPNYSSELNVNALLLGDSALYLCASSSFGSRGGYGYTFGSGTRLTVV.

The chain recombines TRBV12-3 or TRBV12-4 with TRBJ1-2; D ambiguous. Trimming took off 3 bases at V and 8 bases at J, with 13 bases between the two ends. The CDR3 is made up of 13 amino acids. The CDR3 DNA reads TGTGCCAGCAGTTTGCGACATGAAGGAGGCTACACCTTC. Protein: CASSLRHEGGYTF.

This rearrangement joins TRBV29-1 to TRBJ1-2, with D possibly TRBD1 on 5 matching bases. The CDR3 extends over 14 amino acids. Trimming left V 4 bases short and J 5 bases short, with 17 bases between. Germline assignment: CDR1 SQVTM and CDR2 ANQGSEA. The CDR3 loop reads CSVALPGLGYGYTF. As DNA, the CDR3 is TGCAGCGTTGCTTTGCCAGGGTTGGGTTATGGCTACACCTTC.

The V and J genes are TRBV7-8 and TRBJ1-2, with D perhaps TRBD1 (5 bases). Germline V gene sequence: CDR1 SGHVS, CDR2 FQNEAQ. The V end was cut by 5 bases, the J end by 5 bases, with 15 bases between. This CDR3 is built from 14 residues. In nucleotides, the CDR3 is TGTGCCAGCAGCACACGGGCGGGGGGTTATGGCTACACCTTC. It codes for CASSTRAGGYGYTF.

The chain recombines TRBV12-3 or TRBV12-4 with TRBJ1-1; a weak D match, TRBD1 (5 bases). The CDR3 extends over 11 amino acids. Trimming shortened V by 6 bases and J by 8 bases, and 10 bases separated the two germline ends. CDR3 DNA: TGTGCCAGCAGCTCAGGGCCGGAAGCTTTCTTT. It encodes CASSSGPEAFF.

The chain employs TRBV6-5 and TRBJ2-1, with TRBD1 matching 9 bases. The germline gives CDR1 MNHEY, CDR2 SVGAGI. This CDR3 region has 16 residues. The J segment lost 0 bases and the V segment lost 2 bases, leaving 2 bases of the junction unmatched. The CDR3 sequence: CASSYKGQGSYNEQFF. CDR3 DNA sequence: TGTGCCAGCAGTTACAAGGGACAGGGCTCCTACAATGAGCAGTTCTTC.

The V call is TRBV21-1, the J call TRBJ1-2; the table's D call of TRBD1 was not tested on the DNA. TRBV21-1 is a pseudogene segment. The CDR3 loop spans 21 amino acids. The CDR3 nucleotides are TGTGCCAGCACCGCAGATAATAGACGGTCCCGGGACAGGGGCCCTTACTATGGCTACACCTTC. This gives the protein CASTADNRRSRDRGPYYGYTF.

Notes on this clone: At one of its ends the junction is not consistent with the germline gene, which may arise from a read error. The chain carries TRBV24-1 and TRBJ2-1, with 7 bases identical to TRBD2. The CDR3 spans 12 residues. The germline V gene encodes CDR1 KGHDR and CDR2 SFDVKD. CDR3 sequence (DNA): TGTGCCACCAGTAAGAGCGGGGCTGAGGAGTTCTTC. Protein product: CATSKSGAEEFF.

The rearrangement links TRBV11-2 to TRBJ2-5; TRBD1 might be the D (6 bases). The CDR3 spans 13 residues. V shed 3 bases and J shed 2 bases, with 7 bases lying between them. The germline gives CDR1 SGHAT, CDR2 FQNNGV. The CDR3 DNA follows: TGTGCCAGCAGCTTCGGACAGCAAGAGACCCAGTACTTC. Translating gives CASSFGQQETQYF.

The rearrangement uses TRBV6-5 and TRBJ2-6, with D perhaps matching TRBD1 (5 bases). This CDR3 is 15 amino acids long. Germline V gene lookup returns CDR1 MNHEY and CDR2 SVGAGI. Trimming shortened V by 6 bases and J by 1 base, and 10 bases separated the two germline ends. The CDR3 loop reads CASRKDTSGANVLTF. The CDR3 DNA sequence: TGTGCCAGCAGGAAGGACACGTCTGGGGCCAACGTCCTGACTTTC.

The chain uses TRBV4-1 and TRBJ2-1; D not certain. Germline-derived CDR1 and CDR2 are MGHRA and YSYEKL. Trimming removed 1 base from V and 0 bases from J, with 10 bases in between. This CDR3 has 16 amino acids. The CDR3 spells CASSQGLTGSYNEQFF. The CDR3 DNA reads as TGCGCCAGCAGCCAAGGACTTACTGGCTCCTACAATGAGCAGTTCTTC.

The J gene is TRBJ2-3, the V gene TRBV27; tentative D call: TRBD2 (6 bases). In germline, CDR1 is MNHEY, CDR2 SMNVEV (reference sequence). The length of the CDR3 is 15 residues. With 3 bases removed from V and 0 bases from J, the gap between germline ends came to 10 bases. The chain's CDR3 is CASSFRGVSTDTQYF. For the CDR3, the DNA is TGTGCCAGCAGTTTTCGCGGGGTCAGCACAGATACGCAGTATTTT.

The chain recombines TRBV9 with TRBJ1-5; D not resolved. The V gene's germline CDR1 is SGDLS and CDR2 YYNGEE. The V gene lost 4 bases and the J gene lost 0 bases, with 11 bases spanning the gap. The CDR3 is 15 amino acids. CDR3 amino acids: CASSTTASSNQPQHF. In DNA form, the CDR3 reads TGTGCCAGCAGCACTACGGCTTCTAGCAATCAGCCCCAGCATTTT. Drawing the rest from reference TRBV9 and TRBJ1-5, the complete variable domain is DSGVTQTPKHLITATGQRVTLRCSPRSGDLSVYWYQQSLDQGLQFLIQYYNGEERAKGNILERFSAQQFPDLHSELNLSSLELGDSALYFCASSTTASSNQPQHFGDGTRLSIL.

V is TRBV27 and J is TRBJ1-2; D may be TRBD1 (6 bases). Germline CDR1 MNHEY, CDR2 SMNVEV (reference sequence). Trimming removed 4 bases at V and 2 bases at J, with 8 bases between. The CDR3 length is 13 residues. CDR3 residues: CASSSRGNYGYTF. The CDR3, as DNA: TGTGCCAGCAGTTCCAGGGGAAACTATGGCTACACCTTC.

J is TRBJ1-6 and V is TRBV2; tentatively, D is TRBD1 (6 bases). Germline assignment: CDR1 SNHLY and CDR2 FYNNEI. There are 16 residues in the CDR3. The germline V and J ends were trimmed by 0 bases and 7 bases, with 13 bases remaining between them. CDR3 loop: CASSEAIRGKNSPLHF. The DNA of the CDR3 is TGTGCCAGCAGTGAAGCGATCAGGGGAAAGAATTCACCCCTCCACTTT.

The chain combines TRBV5-1 with TRBJ1-2; D uncertain. Germline CDR1 SGHRS, CDR2 YFSETQ. CDR3 size: 15 residues. V was clipped by 2 bases and J by 1 base, with 12 bases between them. The CDR3 sequence is CASSFSEDLNYGYTF. For the CDR3, the DNA is TGCGCCAGCAGCTTTAGCGAGGACCTTAACTATGGCTACACCTTC.

Comment on this clone: Other DNA sequences in this specimen translate into the identical CDR3. The V and J genes are TRBV5-1 and TRBJ1-1; D remains unclear. Trimming took 2 bases from V and 1 from J, leaving 6 bases between them. Germline loops: CDR1 SGHRS, CDR2 YFSETQ. The CDR3 covers 13 residues. The CDR3 is CASSLTENTEAFF. The CDR3 DNA reads TGCGCCAGCAGCTTAACAGAGAACACTGAAGCTTTCTTT.

This chain joins TRBV5-6 and TRBJ2-7; 8 bases are a match to TRBD2. Germline CDR1 is SGHDT and CDR2 is YYEEEE. V lost 4 bases to trimming and J lost 2 bases; unmatched junction nucleotides: 8. The CDR3 extends over 15 amino acids. The CDR3 sequence: CASSVAGRGTYEQYF. DNA for the CDR3: TGTGCCAGCAGCGTAGCGGGACGTGGGACCTACGAGCAGTACTTC. Looking up the rest from reference TRBV5-6 and TRBJ2-7 gives the full variable domain: DAGVTQSPTHLIKTRGQQVTLRCSPKSGHDTVSWYQQALGQGPQFIFQYYEEEERQRGNFPDRFSGHQFPNYSSELNVNALLLGDSALYLCASSVAGRGTYEQYFGPGTRLTVT.